This T cell receptor (beta chain) appears in the sequencing data of a study of cytomegalovirus exposure and HLA in healthy donors. Broader study findings: With DRB1 most and HLA-C fewest, TCR association rates differed between HLA loci in a later analysis. Earlier findings revealed that most TCR beta V segments proved productive either about 90% or about 30% of the time. Among TCR beta chains, those listed as cytomegalovirus-associated numbered some 160.

Points on this clone: As yet, its antigen is unknown.

In germline, CDR1 is MNHEY, CDR2 SVGAGI. V was clipped by 6 bases and J by 4 bases; unmatched bases: 8. The CDR3 has 15 amino acids. The PCR employed 60 Vbeta primers together with 13 Jbeta primers. In the source study's methods: Roughly 10 million shared chains were among some 80 million unique TCR beta chains counted in a later analysis. Sequencing was performed with immunoSEQ multiplex PCR; in TCRdb, only in-frame clones are kept and a portion is missing. V, J and clone size reflect that table, while D and trimming were determined from the DNA. The sample contains some 120,000 clones, over 60% of which appear only once.

This clonotype was obtained from a woman aged 55-70 years in good health and CMV-seropositive. The chain combines TRBV6-5 with TRBJ1-5; 8 positions match TRBD1. The specimen was PBMCs. CDR3 region: CASSVDRGGNQPQHF. In DNA form, the CDR3 reads TGTGCCAGCAGCGTCGACAGGGGAGGAAATCAGCCCCAGCATTTT.